Listed below are T cell receptor beta chains from one sample, sequenced in a study of blood T cell repertoires in COVID-19. Method: immunoSEQ multiplex PCR; TCRdb's copy keeps in-frame clones and lacks some. The data contain over 200,000 clones, less than 90% of them singletons. Sequenced sample: peripheral blood. Receptor source: a man in his forties with active or convalescent COVID-19. Both conserved end residues are part of each CDR3. D genes are given only for firm matches. Some rows mark clone size as missing; the rest say once, few, many or name a class of expanded clone.

d_gene	j_gene	v_gene	abundance	CDR3nt	CDR3aa
-	TRBJ1-6	TRBV7-7	-	TGTGCTAGCAGCCAACAGGGAGAAACTCAACACCTTTATAATTCACCCCTCCACTTT	CASSQQGETQHLYNSPLHF
-	TRBJ1-4	TRBV27	-	TGTGCCAGCAGCCTTAATGGGGGAGGTGAAAAACTGTTTTTT	CASSLNGGGEKLFF
TRBD1	TRBJ2-7	TRBV27	-	TGTGCCAGCACCTCCTCGGACAGGTTCCACGAGCAGTACTTC	CASTSSDRFHEQYF
TRBD1	TRBJ1-2	TRBV19	-	TGTGCCAGTAGTACAACACAGGGGGCTTCCTATGGCTACACCTTC	CASSTTQGASYGYTF
TRBD1	TRBJ1-6	TRBV18	once	TGTGCCAGCTCATCACAGCTGACAGGGGCACCCCTCCACTTT	CASSSQLTGAPLHF
TRBD1	TRBJ1-2	TRBV9	-	TGTGCCAGCAGCCCCCGGGACAGTCCCTATGGCTACACCTTC	CASSPRDSPYGYTF
-	TRBJ1-1	TRBV5-1	once	TGCGCCAGCAGCTTGGGCCAGGGGTTGGGAGCTTTCTTT	CASSLGQGLGAFF
TRBD2	TRBJ2-7	TRBV4-2	-	TGTGCCAGCAGCCAAGTGGCCGGGACTAGCGGGGCTAGCTCCTACGAGCAGTACTTC	CASSQVAGTSGASSYEQYF
-	TRBJ1-3	TRBV12-3/TRBV12-4	-	TGTGCCAGCAGTTATACAGGGACCACCATATATTTT	CASSYTGTTIYF
TRBD1	TRBJ2-1	TRBV7-6	-	TGTGCCAGCAGCTTGGGGCAGGGGGCCTACAATGAGCAGTTCTTC	CASSLGQGAYNEQFF
-	TRBJ1-1	TRBV5-4	-	TGTGCCAGCAGCTGGGGAGGGGGGGACACTGAAGCTTTCTTT	CASSWGGGDTEAFF
TRBD2	TRBJ2-1	TRBV9	-	TGTGCCAGCAGCGCTATAGCGGGAGGGTACAATGAGCAGTTCTTC	CASSAIAGGYNEQFF
-	TRBJ1-2	TRBV6-6	-	TGTGCCAGCACTCTGACTCGCACGTATGGCTACACCTTC	CASTLTRTYGYTF
TRBD2	TRBJ2-1	TRBV5-4	-	TGTGCCAGCAGTCCGGGACTAGCGATCCCGAGCTCCTACAATGAGCAGTTCTTC	CASSPGLAIPSSYNEQFF
-	TRBJ2-5	TRBV5-1	-	TGCGCCAGCAGCGGGGGACAACCCCAAGAGACCCAGTACTTC	CASSGGQPQETQYF
-	TRBJ2-5	TRBV15	few	-	CATSILGQIVETQYF
TRBD1	TRBJ2-5	TRBV10-3	-	TGTGCCATCAGTGACTGGGACAGCCAAGAGACCCAGTACTTC	CAISDWDSQETQYF
TRBD2	TRBJ2-3	TRBV5-4	-	TGTGCCAGCAGCTTCTGGGGGGGAATGGGCACAGATACGCAGTATTTT	CASSFWGGMGTDTQYF
-	TRBJ1-1	TRBV19	-	TGTGCCAGTAGTATGTTAGCCCTGGTGGACACTGAAGCTTTCTTT	CASSMLALVDTEAFF
TRBD1	TRBJ1-2	TRBV9	-	TGTGCCAGCAGCGAGGGGGGACAGGGGATCGGAGGCTACACCTTC	CASSEGGQGIGGYTF
TRBD1	TRBJ1-2	TRBV19	once	TGTGCCAGTAGGACGGACAGGTCTAACTATGGCTACACCTTC	CASRTDRSNYGYTF
TRBD2	TRBJ2-5	TRBV5-1	-	TGCGCCAGCAGCCCTAGCGGGAGAGACCAAGAGACCCAGTACTTC	CASSPSGRDQETQYF
-	TRBJ2-1	TRBV27	-	TGTGCCAGCAGCCCCGGTGGTGCTAGCGTAGACAATGAGCAGTTCTTC	CASSPGGASVDNEQFF